This T cell receptor beta chain was profiled in a study of T cells in narcolepsy. Study background: Patients with NT1 or NT2 and healthy control donors were enrolled.

Points from the study as a whole: HCRT-specific and TRIB2-specific autoreactive clonotypes appeared among same-patient CSF and blood CD4+ clonotypes. No autoreactive T cell clone sequences appeared in some memory CD4+ repertoires.

Profiling relied on immunoSEQ multiplex PCR, and the TCRdb table lists in-frame clones only, not all of them. The profile shows fewer than 30,000 clones, around 86% of them singletons. Trimming took 1 base from V and 4 from J, leaving 14 bases between them. Germline CDR1 SGHTA, CDR2 FQGNSA. CDR3 length equals 16 residues. As concerns this clone: Its antigen is currently unknown.

The specimen sequenced was CD45RA- memory CD4+ T cells from PBMCs. The chain employs TRBV7-2 and TRBJ2-1; D tentatively fits TRBD1 or TRBD2 (6 bases each). The origin of this receptor is a human donor with narcolepsy. The CDR3 bases are TGTGCCAGCAGCTTAGTCTCCGGGGGCGGTTACAATGAGCAGTTCTTC. Translating gives CASSLVSGGGYNEQFF. Full variable domain (remainder filled in from reference TRBV7-2 and TRBJ2-1): GAGVSQSPSNKVTEKGKDVELRCDPISGHTALYWYRQSLGQGLEFLIYFQGNSAPDKSGLPSDRFSAERTGGSVSTLTIQRTQQEDSAVYLCASSLVSGGGYNEQFFGPGTRLTVL.